This TCR beta chain came from a study of shared clonotypes between healthy human individuals. Method: immunoSEQ multiplex PCR; TCRdb's copy keeps in-frame clones and lacks some. In the table there are about 2.1 million clones, roughly 93% of which are singletons. Study results and caveats: Few donors limited the genetic and exposure-history diversity represented.

This clone was found a few times. Antigen unknown. From germline, CDR1 is MGHRA and CDR2 YSYEKL. Trimming took 9 bases from V and 2 from J, leaving 11 bases between them. The CDR3 sequence is 13 residues long. In the naive CD8 group, cells lacked CD45RO and were positively selected for CCR7, so terminally differentiated effector memory CD45RA+ cells were left out. The receptor comes from a man aged 18 to 30 in good health. Some clones in this sample may be carry-over from other donors' samples. The chain recombines TRBV4-1 with TRBJ1-5; D is possibly TRBD1 (6 bases). Sample: naive CD8+ T cells from PBMCs. CDR3 residues: CASAGVGNQPQHF. Here the CDR3 DNA reads TGCGCCAGTGCAGGGGTTGGCAATCAGCCCCAGCATTTT.